The rows below give T cell receptor beta chains drawn from one sample of a study of healthy donors' naive CD4 and CD8 T cells. TCRdb redid the calling of the reads with MiXCR, one entry per CDR3 protein. The table has some 190,000 distinct CDR3 sequences, around 80% seen once. Source material: naive CD4+ and CD8+ T cells sorted from blood, pooled from several donors. These receptors came from a pool of human donors in good health; the sample pools cells from several healthy donors. Each CDR3 is given with its conserved first and last residue. D genes are given only for firm matches. Size values are once, few and many counts, or a class for expanded clones, and some rows have none.

cdr3_aa: CASSYGQGFSYEQYF
cdr3_nt: TGTGCCAGCAGTTACGGACAGGGCTTCTCCTACGAGCAGTACTTC
j_call: TRBJ2-7
d_call: TRBD1
v_call: TRBV6-5
clone_size: .

cdr3_aa: CASSKYRVPVGGLNNEQFF
cdr3_nt: TGTGCCAGCAGTAAGTACCGCGTCCCGGTGGGGGGACTCAACAATGAGCAGTTCTTC
j_call: TRBJ2-1
d_call: .
v_call: TRBV6-1
clone_size: .

cdr3_aa: CASSPRSGFYNEQFF
cdr3_nt: TGTGCCAGCAGTCCCCGGTCAGGGTTCTACAATGAGCAGTTCTTC
j_call: TRBJ2-1
d_call: .
v_call: TRBV28
clone_size: .

cdr3_aa: CASSPPGGSGETQYF
cdr3_nt: TGTGCCAGCAGCCCGCCGGGAGGGAGTGGGGAGACCCAGTACTTC
j_call: TRBJ2-5
d_call: TRBD2
v_call: TRBV7-8
clone_size: few

cdr3_aa: CSVSGNRANYGYTF
cdr3_nt: TGCAGCGTTTCGGGAAACAGAGCCAACTATGGCTACACCTTC
j_call: TRBJ1-2
d_call: .
v_call: TRBV29-1
clone_size: .

cdr3_aa: CSVEGRYGAEAFF
cdr3_nt: TGCAGCGTTGAGGGAAGATATGGCGCTGAAGCTTTCTTT
j_call: TRBJ1-1
d_call: .
v_call: TRBV29-1
clone_size: once

cdr3_aa: CSVSGTPNYGYTF
cdr3_nt: TGCAGCGTTTCCGGGACACCAAACTATGGCTACACCTTC
j_call: TRBJ1-2
d_call: .
v_call: TRBV29-1
clone_size: .

cdr3_aa: CSVVQGRNEQFF
cdr3_nt: TGCAGCGTTGTTCAAGGCCGCAATGAGCAGTTCTTC
j_call: TRBJ2-1
d_call: .
v_call: TRBV29-1
clone_size: .

cdr3_aa: CASSLEGAATRYSYNEQFF
cdr3_nt: TGTGCCAGCAGCTTGGAGGGCGCGGCCACGCGCTACTCCTACAATGAGCAGTTCTTC
j_call: TRBJ2-1
d_call: .
v_call: TRBV5-5
clone_size: few

cdr3_aa: CASRSDRGWYEQYF
cdr3_nt: TGTGCCAGCAGGTCCGACAGGGGTTGGTACGAGCAGTACTTC
j_call: TRBJ2-7
d_call: TRBD1
v_call: TRBV28
clone_size: once

cdr3_aa: CASSLNSGSSYNEQFF
cdr3_nt: TGTGCCAGCAGCCTCAATAGCGGGAGCTCCTACAATGAGCAGTTCTTC
j_call: TRBJ2-1
d_call: TRBD2
v_call: TRBV11-3
clone_size: .

cdr3_aa: CSAIDRDRGGTDTQYF
cdr3_nt: TGCAGTGCTATAGACCGGGACAGGGGTGGCACAGATACGCAGTATTTT
j_call: TRBJ2-3
d_call: TRBD1
v_call: TRBV20-1
clone_size: .

cdr3_aa: CASSPRGRTALGGYTF
cdr3_nt: TGTGCCAGCTCACCAAGAGGACGGACGGCCCTTGGTGGCTACACCTTC
j_call: TRBJ1-2
d_call: .
v_call: TRBV18
clone_size: .

cdr3_aa: CASSPPSPSNRDYLF
cdr3_nt: TGTGCCAGCAGTCCCCCTTCACCGAGTAACCGGGACTATTTATTC
j_call: TRBJ2-6
d_call: TRBD2
v_call: TRBV27
clone_size: .

cdr3_aa: CASSYSKMQVQPQHF
cdr3_nt: TGTGCCAGCAGTTACTCGAAAATGCAGGTCCAGCCCCAGCATTTT
j_call: TRBJ1-5
d_call: .
v_call: TRBV6-2/TRBV6-3
clone_size: .

cdr3_aa: CASRPPSGTGQFQPQHF
cdr3_nt: TGTGCCAGTAGGCCCCCTTCCGGGACAGGACAATTTCAGCCCCAGCATTTT
j_call: TRBJ1-5
d_call: TRBD1
v_call: TRBV19
clone_size: .

cdr3_aa: CASSTISNQPQHF
cdr3_nt: TGTGCCAGTAGTACCATCAGCAATCAGCCCCAGCATTTT
j_call: TRBJ1-5
d_call: .
v_call: TRBV19
clone_size: .

cdr3_aa: CASGFGRLNTEAFF
cdr3_nt: TGTGCTAGTGGTTTCGGCAGATTGAACACTGAGGCTTTCTTT
j_call: TRBJ1-1
d_call: .
v_call: TRBV12-5
clone_size: .

cdr3_aa: CSAFGTDTQYF
cdr3_nt: TGCAGCGCCTTTGGCACAGATACGCAGTATTTT
j_call: TRBJ2-3
d_call: .
v_call: TRBV29-1
clone_size: .

cdr3_aa: CSVEVRLASAADTQYF
cdr3_nt: TGCAGCGTTGAGGTCCGACTAGCGTCGGCCGCAGATACGCAGTATTTT
j_call: TRBJ2-3
d_call: TRBD2
v_call: TRBV29-1
clone_size: .

cdr3_aa: CSVEVRTYNEQFF
cdr3_nt: TGCAGCGTTGAGGTCAGGACCTACAATGAGCAGTTCTTC
j_call: TRBJ2-1
d_call: .
v_call: TRBV29-1
clone_size: few

cdr3_aa: CSVEVTAPGGELFF
cdr3_nt: TGCAGCGTTGAGGTGACGGCGCCGGGTGGGGAGCTGTTTTTT
j_call: TRBJ2-2
d_call: .
v_call: TRBV29-1
clone_size: .

cdr3_aa: CSVRTSGHNEQFF
cdr3_nt: TGCAGCGTACGGACTAGCGGACACAATGAGCAGTTCTTC
j_call: TRBJ2-1
d_call: TRBD2
v_call: TRBV29-1
clone_size: .

cdr3_aa: CASSYPGGREAFF
cdr3_nt: TGTGCCAGCAGTTACCCGGGGGGTCGGGAGGCTTTCTTT
j_call: TRBJ1-1
d_call: .
v_call: TRBV6-5
clone_size: .